The rows below give T cell receptor beta chains drawn from one sample of a study of blood T cell repertoires in COVID-19. Using immunoSEQ multiplex PCR, the repertoire was profiled, and TCRdb retains in-frame clones only, with some absent. This sample has 200,000 to 300,000 clones; approximately 80% occur once, and the top ten carry around 7.8%. The specimen sequenced was peripheral blood. Receptors were obtained from a human donor in a cohort sampled during active COVID-19. Each CDR3 is given with its conserved first and last residue. The D gene is left open where the match is weak.

j_call: TRBJ2-1; v_call: TRBV29-1; d_call: -; cdr3_nt: TGCAGCGTTGAAACCAGGGGTAAAGGTGAGCAGTTCTTC; cdr3_aa: CSVETRGKGEQFF
j_call: TRBJ2-7; v_call: TRBV19; d_call: TRBD1; cdr3_nt: TGTGCCAGTAGTGGGAAAGCAGGGACAGGGTGGTACGAGCAGTACTTC; cdr3_aa: CASSGKAGTGWYEQYF
j_call: TRBJ1-3; v_call: TRBV7-8; d_call: -; cdr3_nt: TGTGCCAGCAGCGCCTACAGGGTTCCGAGGGGAAACACCATATATTTT; cdr3_aa: CASSAYRVPRGNTIYF
j_call: TRBJ1-2; v_call: TRBV11-2; d_call: -; cdr3_nt: TGTGCCAGCAGCTTAACAGCCGATGGCTACACCTTC; cdr3_aa: CASSLTADGYTF
j_call: TRBJ1-1; v_call: TRBV3-1/TRBV3-2; d_call: -; cdr3_nt: TGTGCCAGCAGACATATCCTGACGGGGATGAACACTGAAGCTTTCTTT; cdr3_aa: CASRHILTGMNTEAFF
j_call: TRBJ2-5; v_call: TRBV7-9; d_call: -; cdr3_nt: TGTGCCAGCAGCTGGGGGGCAGGGGGTTTTCAAGAGACCCAGTACTTC; cdr3_aa: CASSWGAGGFQETQYF
j_call: TRBJ2-3; v_call: TRBV24-1; d_call: -; cdr3_nt: TGTGCCACCAGTGCCTCAGATACGCAGTATTTT; cdr3_aa: CATSASDTQYF
j_call: TRBJ2-2; v_call: TRBV24-1; d_call: TRBD1; cdr3_nt: TGTGCCACCAGTGATTCCGGACAGGCCTACACCGGGGAGCTGTTTTTT; cdr3_aa: CATSDSGQAYTGELFF
j_call: TRBJ2-7; v_call: TRBV6-5; d_call: TRBD1; cdr3_nt: TGTGCCAGCAGCGATAGCCGGACAGGGTCGGGCGAGCAGTACTTC; cdr3_aa: CASSDSRTGSGEQYF
j_call: TRBJ2-1; v_call: TRBV24-1; d_call: TRBD2; cdr3_nt: TGTGCCACCAGTGCCGGGGCGGGAGCCTACAATGAGCAGTTCTTC; cdr3_aa: CATSAGAGAYNEQFF
j_call: TRBJ1-1; v_call: TRBV28; d_call: -; cdr3_nt: TGTGCCAGCAGACCTACAGGGTATGGGGCTGAAGCTTTCTTT; cdr3_aa: CASRPTGYGAEAFF